These 10 T cell receptor beta chains originate from one sample sequenced in a study of beta chain features in type 1 diabetes. Notes on the study in general: Shortening of TCRB CDR3s, moderate but significant, appeared in all four CD4+ subsets of Type 1 diabetes patients.

Reverse transcription of all isolated RNA meant that expressed TCRB transcripts were sequenced. Assay used: immunoSEQ multiplex PCR; TCRdb lists only in-frame clones, some missing. This repertoire shows roughly 180,000 clones, 6.5% to 8.5% found once; its top ten account for approximately 0.5%. Their antigen targets remain unknown. Sequenced: central memory CD4+ T cells from blood. These receptors were obtained from a man between 18 and 29 years old with type 1 diabetes.

This clone appeared a few times. Other DNA variants within this sample encode the same CDR3. The rearrangement links TRBV7-9 to TRBJ1-1, with 7 bases fitting TRBD1. The germline CDR1 and CDR2 sequences are SEHNR and FQNEAQ (reference sequence). Losses at the gene ends were 5 bases for V and 1 base for J; bases not matched to a gene: 1. The CDR3 has 13 residues. This chain's CDR3 is CASSRQGNTEAFF. CDR3 DNA: TGTGCCAGCAGCCGACAGGGGAACACTGAAGCTTTCTTT.

This clone was counted many times. The chain combines TRBV28 with TRBJ2-5; D possibly corresponds to TRBD1 (6 bases). From germline, CDR1 is MDHEN and CDR2 SYDVKM. CDR3 length: 13 residues. V was shortened by 4 bases and J by 0 bases, with 6 bases between the two germline ends. The DNA for the CDR3 is TGTGCCAGCAGTTCAGGGGACCAAGAGACCCAGTACTTC. It specifies CASSSGDQETQYF.

This clone was seen a few times. The chain couples TRBV9 to TRBJ1-2; 8 bases match TRBD1. CDR1 and CDR2 from the germline V gene are SGDLS and YYNGEE. The CDR3 contains 13 residues. The V segment lost 0 bases and the J segment 9 bases; nucleotides outside the gene matches: 4. In DNA form, the CDR3 reads TGTGCCAGCAGCGTAGACAGGGGGTTAAGCTACACCTTC. This encodes CASSVDRGLSYTF.

To note about this clone: Other DNA variants within this sample encode the same CDR3. The chain carries TRBV2 and TRBJ2-7; D is possibly TRBD1 (6 bases). CDR3 size: 11 residues. With 3 bases removed from V and 7 bases from J, the gap between germline ends came to 7 bases. The germline V gene has CDR1 SNHLY and CDR2 FYNNEI. The CDR3 DNA is TGTGCCAGCAGTGAGGACAGAGAGCAGTACTTC. As protein: CASSEDREQYF.

This clone was observed a few times. The chain uses TRBV2 and TRBJ2-5, with D tentatively TRBD2 (5 bases). There are 14 residues in the CDR3. Germline values: CDR1 SNHLY, CDR2 FYNNEI. Trimming shortened V by 5 bases and J by 3 bases, and 13 bases separated the two germline ends. This chain's CDR3 is CASSLVAREETQYF. The CDR3 DNA sequence: TGTGCCAGCAGTTTAGTAGCGCGGGAAGAGACCCAGTACTTC.

The chain has TRBV5-1 and TRBJ1-1, with 10 nucleotides matching TRBD1. The CDR3 runs to 15 residues. Germline V CDR1 and CDR2: SGHRS, YFSETQ. V was pared by 4 bases and J by 2 bases, with 5 bases of the junction left unmatched. Written as DNA, the CDR3 is TGCGCCAGCAGCAGGGGACAGGGGTTAAACACTGAAGCTTTCTTT. As protein: CASSRGQGLNTEAFF.

The chain recombines TRBV2 with TRBJ2-6; TRBD1 might be the D (6 bases). Germline V gene lookup returns CDR1 SNHLY and CDR2 FYNNEI. V lost 5 bases and J lost 3, with 17 bases in between. The CDR3 covers 17 residues. Here the CDR3 reads CASSWDNALFGANVLTF. Written as DNA, the CDR3 is TGTGCCAGCAGTTGGGACAACGCACTCTTTGGGGCCAACGTCCTGACTTTC.

This clone was detected a few times. CDR3 DNA sequence: TGTGCCAGCAGTTTTGGTTCCGGGGGGGACGAGAATGAAAAACTGTTTTTT. Protein sequence: CASSFGSGGDENEKLFF. This sequence joins TRBV28 and TRBJ1-4; a possible D gene is TRBD1 (5 bases). Trimming shortened V by 3 bases and J by 5 bases, and 19 bases separated the two germline ends. There are 17 residues in the CDR3. The germline gives CDR1 MDHEN, CDR2 SYDVKM.

About this clone itself: One end of the junction varies from germline; a read error may be responsible. The rearrangement uses TRBV11-2 and TRBJ2-5; 7 nucleotides agree with TRBD1. CDR1 is SGHAT, CDR2 FQNNGV, per germline. The CDR3 has 15 amino acids. DNA for the CDR3: TGTGCCAGCAGCGTCGGGACAGCCCACCAGGAGACCCAGTACTTC. Translation: CASSVGTAHQETQYF. Full variable domain (outside the CDR3, taken from reference TRBV11-2 and TRBJ2-5): EAGVAQSPRYKIIEKRQSVAFWCNPISGHATLYWYQQILGQGPKLLIQFQNNGVVDDSQLPKDRFSAERLKGVDSTLKIQPAKLEDSAVYLCASSVGTAHQETQYFGPGTRLLVL.

This clone was seen only a few times. This chain uses TRBV7-2 with TRBJ2-5, with a tentative D call TRBD1 (6 bases). Germline CDR1 and CDR2: SGHTA and FQGNSA. V was trimmed by 2 bases and J by 5 bases, leaving 12 bases between them. The CDR3 is 14 amino acids. The CDR3 protein is CASSLWGHSETQYF. CDR3 in DNA: TGTGCCAGCAGCTTATGGGGGCACTCCGAGACCCAGTACTTC.